The T cell receptor (beta chain) described here comes from a study of T cell clones after liver transplantation. The overall study: Three of the eight recipients were HCV-positive; the rest had non-autoimmune, non-viral transplant indications.

Germline CDR1 is MNHEY and CDR2 is SMNVEV (reference sequence). The junction had 6 bases not matched to a gene; V was cut back by 5 bases and J by 7 bases. The CDR3 runs 15 residues. Study findings and constraints: In most of the 8 subjects, circulating graft-donor-reactive CD4 TCRbeta sequences fell significantly after transplant. Post-transplant time points were not standardized, so conclusions are preliminary.

Proliferating CFSE-low MLR cells were sequenced to define alloreactive TCRbeta sequences. Pre-transplant recipient cells responded to graft donor PBMCs, splenocytes, lymph-node cells, or third-party PBMCs. TCRdb keeps only in-frame clones here, not all; method: immunoSEQ multiplex PCR. The sample shows over 2,000 clones, 20% to 25% of them seen only once. About this clone itself: Antigen unknown. This clone may be a read error of a much larger clone one base away.

The chain carries TRBV27 and TRBJ2-1; TRBD2 agrees at 12 bases. The sequence was obtained from a human patient who received a liver transplant. The graft donor may have contributed some T cells. Material: CD8+ T cells from cultured PBMCs. The CDR3 DNA reads TGTGCCAGCAGTGCGGGACTAGCGGGTGGGAATGAGCAGTTCTTC. Its protein is CASSAGLAGGNEQFF.